Listed here is a single TCR beta chain. Its cognate antigen is unknown. This entry is derived from a study of shared clonotypes between healthy human individuals. The ends were cut back, 1 base at V and 0 bases at J, with 21 bases in the middle. Germline V gene data show CDR1 as SGHRS and CDR2 as YFSETQ. The CDR3 contains 19 residues. Selected positively for CCR7 and CD45RO-negative, naive CD8 cells excluded terminally differentiated effector memory CD45RA+ cells. Donors were Caucasian adults residing in Nashville, Tennessee, USA. Study outcomes and limitations: Among the subsets, naive ones generally showed larger estimated richness than memory ones.

TCRdb's copy holds only in-frame clones and misses some; the assay was immunoSEQ multiplex PCR. Among fewer than 850,000 clones, roughly 96% were seen once, and the ten largest hold about 0.21%. Sequenced input: naive CD8+ T cells sorted from blood. The clonotype comes from a man between 25 and 39 years old in good health. This chain connects TRBV5-1 to TRBJ2-3; D perhaps matches TRBD1 (6 bases). The CDR3 loop is CASSLRPSERQASTDTQYF. CDR3 sequence (DNA): TGCGCCAGCAGCTTGAGACCAAGCGAAAGACAGGCTAGCACAGATACGCAGTATTTT.